The clone carrying this T cell receptor beta chain was counted only a few times. The antigen is not known. The sample comes from a study of cytotoxic CD8 clonotypes in ibrutinib-treated CLL. Study conclusions and caveats: Public clonotypes (which were uncommon) either contracted or remained stable on treatment.

This CDR3 spans 15 amino acids. Trimming left V 7 bases short and J 7 bases short, with 17 bases between. Germline CDR1 is MDHEN and CDR2 is SYDVKM. Here immunoSEQ multiplex PCR was the method, and the copy in TCRdb shows in-frame clones only, minus some. The sample has tens of thousands of clones, roughly 69% seen once; the top ten hold 54%. The V and J genes are TRBV28 and TRBJ1-6; D call uncertain. Material: PBMCs, obtained after 24 months of ibrutinib treatment. The TCR comes from a human donor with chronic lymphocytic leukemia. The CDR3 region has the DNA TGTGCCAGCACCATACGAAGACGGGCGAATTCACCCCTCCACTTT. Translating it yields CASTIRRRANSPLHF.